This T cell receptor beta chain comes out of a study of blood T cell repertoires in COVID-19. Background on the study: T cells, B-cell-depleted T cells, or PBMCs supplied cDNA or gDNA.

V was pared by 3 bases and J by 4 bases, with 7 bases between. Looked up from germline, CDR1 is LNHDA and CDR2 is SQIVND (reference sequence). The CDR3 loop spans 13 amino acids. In the study's own analysis: Reference gene primer amplification gave nucleated cell count estimates. Using immunoSEQ multiplex PCR, the repertoire was profiled, and TCRdb retains in-frame clones only, with some absent. D and trimming come from the DNA, and the V and J calls and clone size come from that table. Among more than 80,000 clones listed, 88% were seen once. The sequence derives from an elderly man with acute or convalescent COVID-19. Source material: peripheral blood. The J gene is TRBJ1-5, the V gene TRBV19; no clear D. CDR3 sequence: CASSMAGNQPQHF. The CDR3 DNA is TGTGCCAGTAGTATGGCGGGGAATCAGCCCCAGCATTTT.